The rows below give T cell receptor beta chains drawn from one sample of a study of blood T cells in healthy people across ages. Each CDR3 protein gets one entry after TCRdb re-called the 5' RACE reads with MiXCR. The sample carries roughly 800,000 distinct CDR3 sequences, around 34% recorded once. Sequencing was carried out using blood. These receptors originate from a young man in good health. The CDR3 runs from the conserved cysteine through the conserved F or W. Fields, in order: D gene, clone size, CDR3 length, V gene, J gene, CDR3 protein, CDR3 DNA. D genes are given only for firm matches. Expanded clones get a size class; other rows say once, few or many, or leave the size out.

TRBD2,-,15,TRBV20-1,TRBJ2-5,CSASSSGENQETQYF,TGCAGTGCTAGTAGCAGCGGGGAAAACCAAGAGACCCAGTACTTC
-,-,16,TRBV20-1,TRBJ2-3,CSAVNSQDRYTDTQYF,TGCAGTGCTGTTAACTCCCAGGACAGATACACAGATACGCAGTATTTT
-,-,15,TRBV5-1,TRBJ2-1,CASSRQGPHYNEQFF,TGCGCCAGCAGCCGGCAGGGGCCCCACTACAATGAGCAGTTCTTC
TRBD2,-,16,TRBV6-2/TRBV6-3,TRBJ2-5,CASSTPSGGPYNEQYF,TGTGCCAGCAGTACCCCCAGCGGGGGACCCTACAATGAGCAGTACTTC
-,-,14,TRBV6-2/TRBV6-3,TRBJ1-6,CACSYNLGSSPLHF,TGTGCCTGCAGTTATAACCTTGGATCTTCACCCCTCCACTTT
TRBD2,-,16,TRBV5-8,TRBJ2-3,CASSSVAGARADTQYF,TGTGCCAGCAGCTCAGTAGCGGGGGCGAGGGCAGATACGCAGTATTTT
TRBD1,-,14,TRBV5-1,TRBJ1-2,CASSARQGANGYTF,TGCGCCAGCAGCGCCCGACAGGGGGCTAACGGCTACACCTTT
TRBD1,few,12,TRBV20-1,TRBJ2-7,CSATSTGFEQYF,TGCAGTGCTACCTCGACAGGGTTCGAGCAGTACTTC
-,-,16,TRBV7-3,TRBJ2-3,CASSLFTRYSTDTQYF,TGTGCCAGCAGCTTATTCACCCGTTACTCCACAGATACGCAGTATTTT
TRBD1,-,15,TRBV20-1,TRBJ2-3,CSAKGTGHITDTQYF,TGCAGTGCTAAGGGGACAGGACACATCACAGATACGCAGTATTTT
TRBD2,many,16,TRBV5-1,TRBJ2-1,CASSGGLAGGYNEQFF,TGCGCCAGCAGCGGGGGACTAGCGGGGGGGTACAATGAGCAGTTCTTC
TRBD1,few,13,TRBV6-5,TRBJ2-5,CASTSGQGWTQYF,TGTGCCAGCACCTCCGGACAGGGATGGACCCAGTACTTC
-,-,12,TRBV5-1,TRBJ2-2,CASSRDIWELFF,TGCGCCAGCAGTCGGGACATCTGGGAGCTGTTTTTT
-,few,11,TRBV7-2,TRBJ1-1,CASSTGFEAFF,TGTGCCAGCAGCACCGGATTTGAAGCTTTCTTT
TRBD2,-,16,TRBV29-1,TRBJ2-5,CSVEQGRVAGGNGQYF,TGCAGCGTTGAACAGGGTAGAGTAGCGGGGGGAAATGGGCAGTACTTC
-,many,11,TRBV29-1,TRBJ2-3,CSVHSGDTQYF,TGCAGCGTCCACTCGGGAGATACGCAGTATTTT
TRBD1,-,16,TRBV4-2,TRBJ1-4,CASSRGQGGNSGKLFF,TGTGCCAGCAGCCGGGGACAGGGAGGTAATTCGGGAAAACTGTTTTTT
-,-,15,TRBV6-6,TRBJ2-3,CANSYPGTSTDTQYF,TGTGCCAACAGTTACCCTGGGACTAGCACAGATACGCAGTATTTT
TRBD1,-,14,TRBV4-3,TRBJ2-5,CASSHYRGRETQYF,TGCGCCAGCAGCCATTACAGGGGGCGAGAGACCCAGTACTTC
-,-,13,TRBV6-5,TRBJ2-5,CASNAPGRETQYF,TGTGCCAGCAACGCCCCTGGACGAGAGACCCAGTACTTC
-,-,16,TRBV18,TRBJ2-3,CASSPPDVSNTDTQYF,TGTGCCAGCTCACCACCGGACGTCAGTAACACAGATACGCAGTATTTT
-,-,14,TRBV7-9,TRBJ2-3,CASEEAFHTDTQYF,TGTGCCAGCGAGGAGGCCTTTCACACAGATACGCAGTATTTT
-,-,15,TRBV15,TRBJ2-1,CATSRDIGRLNEQFF,TGTGCCACCAGCAGAGATATTGGGCGACTCAATGAGCAGTTCTTC
TRBD2,-,15,TRBV6-6,TRBJ2-3,CASSYLRGGSDTQYF,TGTGCCAGCAGTTACTTGCGGGGGGGATCAGATACGCAGTATTTT
TRBD2,-,15,TRBV20-1,TRBJ2-5,CSARGSGVSGETQYF,TGCAGTGCTAGAGGTAGCGGGGTTAGTGGAGAGACCCAGTACTTC
TRBD2,few,18,TRBV12-3/TRBV12-4,TRBJ2-3,CASSSPPLAGGLTDTQYF,TGTGCCAGCAGTAGTCCCCCCCTAGCGGGGGGACTCACAGATACGCAGTATTTT
TRBD2,few,14,TRBV2,TRBJ2-7,CASSVLAADYEQYF,TGTGCCAGCAGTGTTCTAGCGGCCGACTACGAGCAGTACTTC
TRBD1,-,16,TRBV7-6,TRBJ1-5,CASSSGTGEGNQPQHF,TGTGCCAGCAGCTCCGGGACAGGGGAAGGCAATCAGCCCCAGCATTTT
-,-,18,TRBV7-2,TRBJ1-3,CASSLGLGLQDSENTIYF,TGTGCCAGCAGCTTAGGGTTAGGGCTTCAGGACTCTGAAAACACCATATATTTT
TRBD2,many,15,TRBV29-1,TRBJ2-5,CSVDFRAGGQETQYF,TGCAGCGTTGACTTCCGAGCGGGGGGCCAAGAGACCCAGTACTTC
-,-,13,TRBV12-3/TRBV12-4,TRBJ2-5,CASSLRYPETQYF,TGTGCCAGCAGCCTACGGTACCCGGAGACCCAGTACTTC
-,-,13,TRBV10-3,TRBJ1-1,CAIRVKGDGEAFF,TGTGCCATCAGAGTCAAAGGCGATGGTGAAGCTTTCTTT
-,-,13,TRBV20-1,TRBJ2-1,CSARASGAREQFF,TGCAGTGCTAGAGCCTCGGGGGCGCGCGAGCAGTTCTTC
TRBD2,-,16,TRBV20-1,TRBJ2-2,CSARVPLAGDTGELFF,TGCAGTGCTAGAGTACCCCTAGCGGGGGACACCGGGGAGCTGTTTTTT
-,-,16,TRBV20-1,TRBJ2-2,CSARDPGSRGTGELFF,TGCAGTGCTAGAGATCCGGGGAGCCGGGGCACCGGGGAGCTGTTTTTT
-,-,14,TRBV2,TRBJ2-1,CARGPGCLLETQFF,TGTGCCAGGGGGCCAGGGTGCTTGTTGGAGACCCAGTTCTTC
-,few,11,TRBV29-1,TRBJ1-2,CSVGTTYGYTF,TGCAGCGTGGGGACAACCTATGGCTACACCTTC
TRBD1,many,14,TRBV4-2,TRBJ1-2,CASSPSSGQSFYTF,TGTGCCAGCAGCCCCTCGTCGGGACAGTCGTTCTACACCTTC
TRBD1,-,16,TRBV29-1,TRBJ1-1,CSVEDLQGARGTEAFF,TGCAGCGTTGAAGATCTGCAGGGGGCTAGGGGCACTGAAGCTTTCTTT
-,once,16,TRBV24-1,TRBJ2-1,CATSDPKRTLYNEQFF,TGTGCCACCAGTGACCCCAAGCGGACCCTTTACAATGAGCAGTTCTTC
-,many,12,TRBV12-3/TRBV12-4,TRBJ2-7,CASSFSRTEQYF,TGTGCCAGCAGTTTTAGCCGTACCGAGCAGTACTTC